The entry below describes one TCR beta chain. MiXCR, applied by TCRdb to the PCR reads, yields one record per CDR3 protein. Found here are 2,500 to 3,500 distinct CDR3 sequences, approximately 50% of them singletons; the top ten hold over 45%. Donors had localized lung adenocarcinoma, a non-small cell lung cancer. The CDR3 has 12 residues. CDR1 and CDR2 (germline): WSHSY, SAAADI. The V and J ends lost 2 bases and 7 bases respectively, with 6 bases between them. This entry is derived from a study of CD4 and CD8 cells across lung adenocarcinoma regions. The origin of this receptor is a male donor with lung adenocarcinoma. The CD4 and CD8 labels of this study may be unreliable. The chain carries TRBV10-2 and TRBJ2-4; the D gene is possibly TRBD1 (6 bases). The sample was CD8+ T cells from the center of a lung tumor. The CDR3 DNA follows: TGCGCCAGCAGTGAGGACAGGAACATTCAGTACTTC. Its protein is CASSEDRNIQYF.